Shown below are 20 T cell receptor beta chains from a single sample sequenced in a study of CD8+ T cells in alopecia areata. Extracted RNA was reverse transcribed, and the resulting cDNA served as sequencing template. TCRdb keeps only in-frame clones here, not all; method: immunoSEQ multiplex PCR. Of 150,000 to 200,000 clones listed, about three fifths are singletons. Treatment here: oral pan-JAK inhibitor, 5-10 mg twice daily. The material sequenced was CD4+ T cells sorted from blood, taken at week 24, from a patient treated with tofacitinib. Receptors originate from a human donor with alopecia areata.

In the case of this clone: This sample includes further DNA sequences coding for the same CDR3. The chain joins TRBV5-1 to TRBJ2-3, with no clear D. Trimming pared 0 bases from V and 3 bases from J, leaving 5 bases between. This CDR3 has 13 residues. Per the germline V gene, CDR1 is SGHRS and CDR2 is YFSETQ. This CDR3 is CASSLEGTDTQYF. The DNA for the CDR3 is TGCGCCAGCAGCTTGGAAGGGACAGATACGCAGTATTTT. The entire variable domain, with the rest obtained from reference TRBV5-1 and TRBJ2-3, is as follows: KAGVTQTPRYLIKTRGQQVTLSCSPISGHRSVSWYQQTPGQGLQFLFEYFSETQRNKGNFPGRFSGRQFSNSRSEMNVSTLELGDSALYLCASSLEGTDTQYFGPGTRLTVL.

The V gene is TRBV7-2, the J gene TRBJ2-3, with D unclear. V shed 5 bases and J shed 14 bases, with 8 bases lying between them. Germline V CDR1 and CDR2: SGHTA, FQGNSA. The CDR3 runs to 9 residues. CDR3 sequence (DNA): TGTGCCAGCAGCCCCTCGGCGTATTTT. Translation: CASSPSAYF.

By its share, this clone is medium-sized. This chain links TRBV9 with TRBJ2-6; D not resolved. The CDR3 loop spans 13 amino acids. Trimming cost V 4 bases and J 4 bases, with 6 bases left between them. Germline-derived CDR1 and CDR2 are SGDLS and YYNGEE. CDR3 in DNA: TGTGCCAGCAGCCCCGGCGGGGCCAACGTCCTGACTTTC. Protein: CASSPGGANVLTF. The whole variable domain, remainder taken from reference TRBV9 and TRBJ2-6, is DSGVTQTPKHLITATGQRVTLRCSPRSGDLSVYWYQQSLDQGLQFLIQYYNGEERAKGNILERFSAQQFPDLHSELNLSSLELGDSALYFCASSPGGANVLTFGAGSRLTVL.

The chain is built from TRBV5-6 and TRBJ1-2, with D hard to call. The germline V and J ends were trimmed by 4 bases and 9 bases, with 10 bases remaining between them. CDR1 SGHDT and CDR2 YYEEEE come from the germline V gene. CDR3 length: 11 amino acids. CDR3: CASSLIYSYTF. For the CDR3, the DNA is TGTGCCAGCAGCCTCATTTACAGCTACACCTTC. The full variable domain, rest sourced from reference TRBV5-6 and TRBJ1-2, is DAGVTQSPTHLIKTRGQQVTLRCSPKSGHDTVSWYQQALGQGPQFIFQYYEEEERQRGNFPDRFSGHQFPNYSSELNVNALLLGDSALYLCASSLIYSYTFGSGTRLTVV.

This clone was observed a single time. This sequence joins TRBV7-9 and TRBJ1-1, with D unclear. CDR1 is SEHNR, CDR2 FQNEAQ, per germline (reference sequence). Trimming stripped 0 bases from V and 0 bases from J, with 5 bases between. The CDR3 extends over 14 amino acids. This CDR3 reads CASSLAGLNTEAFF. CDR3 nucleotides: TGTGCCAGCAGCTTAGCAGGGCTGAACACTGAAGCTTTCTTT.

This clone was observed a handful of times. The rearrangement links TRBV30 to TRBJ1-5; D uncertain. The CDR3 extends over 15 amino acids. CDR1 and CDR2 (germline): GTSNPN, SVGIG (reference sequence). Trimming removed 3 bases from V and 2 bases from J, with 14 bases in between. The chain's CDR3 is CAWRERDGGNQPQHF. The CDR3 nucleotides are TGTGCCTGGAGAGAAAGAGACGGCGGCAATCAGCCCCAGCATTTT.

The chain recombines TRBV5-1 with TRBJ2-5, with TRBD1 matching 9 bases. The J call may not be correct, given that the DNA end is closer to TRBJ2-7. Germline loops: CDR1 SGHRS, CDR2 YFSETQ. The CDR3 consists of 14 residues. CDR3 in DNA: TGCGCCAGCAGCTACACCGGGACAGGGTACGAGCAGTACTTC. It translates to CASSYTGTGYEQYF.

This chain joins TRBV5-1 and TRBJ1-2; no firm D call. The CDR3 consists of 14 residues. The germline gives CDR1 SGHRS, CDR2 YFSETQ. V was trimmed by 0 bases and J by 3 bases, leaving 9 bases between them. The CDR3 coding sequence is TGCGCCAGCAGCTTGGAGGCCGAGGACTATGGCTACACCTTC. Translating it yields CASSLEAEDYGYTF.

This clone is a singleton in its sample. The genes are TRBV7-9 and TRBJ1-1; D may be TRBD1 (5 bases). V was shortened by 4 bases and J by 4 bases, with 10 bases between the two germline ends. In germline, CDR1 is SEHNR, CDR2 FQNEAQ (reference sequence). There are 13 residues in the CDR3. CDR3: CASSSNQGTEAFF. The CDR3 coding sequence is TGTGCCAGCAGCTCGAATCAGGGCACTGAAGCTTTCTTT. The complete variable domain, with remaining parts taken from reference TRBV7-9 and TRBJ1-1, reads DTGVSQNPRHKITKRGQNVTFRCDPISEHNRLYWYRQTLGQGPEFLTYFQNEAQLEKSRLLSDRFSAERPKGSFSTLEIQRTEQGDSAMYLCASSSNQGTEAFFGQGTRLTVV.

As to this clone: The sample has other DNA sequences that encode this CDR3 too. The chain employs TRBV15 and TRBJ2-7, with 8 bases lining up with TRBD2. The germline V gene has CDR1 LNHNV and CDR2 YYDKDF (reference sequence). This CDR3 contains 14 residues. The ends lost 0 bases at V and 3 bases at J; junction bases unmatched: 1. DNA for the CDR3: TGTGCCACCAGCAGAGAGCTAGCGGGCTACGAGCAGTACTTC. Translated: CATSRELAGYEQYF. Together with reference TRBV15 and TRBJ2-7, the CDR3 gives the full variable domain: DAMVIQNPRYQVTQFGKPVTLSCSQTLNHNVMYWYQQKSSQAPKLLFHYYDKDFNNEADTPDNFQSRRPNTSFCFLDIRSPGLGDTAMYLCATSRELAGYEQYFGPGTRLTVT.

The DNA for the CDR3 is TGTGCCAGCACTCAAAGCGGTGGGGCCAACGTCCTGACTTTC. This sequence encodes CASTQSGGANVLTF. V and J are TRBV28 and TRBJ2-6; D possibly corresponds to TRBD2 (5 bases). The V and J ends lost 7 bases and 3 bases respectively, with 10 bases between them. The CDR3 loop spans 14 amino acids. The germline V gene encodes CDR1 MDHEN and CDR2 SYDVKM. Together with reference TRBV28 and TRBJ2-6, the CDR3 gives the full variable domain: DVKVTQSSRYLVKRTGEKVFLECVQDMDHENMFWYRQDPGLGLRLIYFSYDVKMKEKGDIPEGYSVSREKKERFSLILESASTNQTSMYLCASTQSGGANVLTFGAGSRLTVL.

This clone has only a few counts. The rearrangement links TRBV2 to TRBJ2-1; no reliable D call. Per the germline V gene, CDR1 is SNHLY and CDR2 is FYNNEI. V was pared by 6 bases and J by 4 bases, with 13 bases between. This CDR3 has 14 amino acids. Written as DNA, the CDR3 is TGTGCCAGCAGCGCTACCGACTCTTACAATGAGCAGTTCTTC. It translates to CASSATDSYNEQFF.

The chain joins TRBV7-3 to TRBJ2-2, with TRBD1 matching 8 bases. Germline CDR1 and CDR2: SGHTA and FQGTGA. The CDR3 is 15 amino acids. Trimming at V came to 6 bases and at J to 6 bases, leaving 9 bases not matched to a gene. CDR3 amino acids: CASSPGQGASGELFF. The CDR3 DNA reads as TGTGCCAGCAGTCCTGGACAGGGTGCGTCCGGGGAGCTGTTTTTT. Looking up the rest from reference TRBV7-3 and TRBJ2-2 gives the full variable domain: GAGVSQTPSNKVTEKGKYVELRCDPISGHTALYWYRQSLGQGPEFLIYFQGTGAADDSGLPNDRFFAVRPEGSVSTLKIQRTERGDSAVYLCASSPGQGASGELFFGEGSRLTVL.

The chain couples TRBV5-6 to TRBJ2-3; TRBD2 matches at 11 bases. In germline, CDR1 is SGHDT, CDR2 YYEEEE. V was pared by 4 bases and J by 6 bases, with 10 bases of the junction left unmatched. The CDR3 is made up of 16 amino acids. The CDR3 DNA reads TGTGCCAGCAGCATAGCTAGCGGGGGGCCGAAGGATACGCAGTATTTT. Protein product: CASSIASGGPKDTQYF.

This chain connects TRBV5-1 to TRBJ2-7, with TRBD1 matching 7 bases. With V trimmed by 7 bases and J by 0 bases, 7 bases remained unmatched. CDR1 is SGHRS and CDR2 is YFSETQ in the germline V gene. CDR3 size: 14 residues. The CDR3 DNA is TGCGCCAGCGGGACCGGGACAGACTCCTACGAGCAGTACTTC. Its protein is CASGTGTDSYEQYF.

This clone was observed a handful of times. The chain couples TRBV4-1 to TRBJ2-5; possibly TRBD1 for D (5 bases). The V and J ends lost 4 bases and 1 base respectively, with 13 bases between them. Germline values: CDR1 MGHRA, CDR2 YSYEKL. The CDR3 contains 15 residues. CDR3: CASSRTTAPQETQYF. The CDR3 DNA follows: TGCGCCAGCAGCCGGACGACAGCTCCCCAAGAGACCCAGTACTTC.

The J gene is TRBJ2-5, the V gene TRBV7-2, with 15 bases lining up with TRBD2. V was clipped by 5 bases and J by 4 bases; unmatched bases: 14. Germline V lookup: CDR1 SGHTA, CDR2 FQGNSA. The CDR3 loop spans 19 amino acids. The CDR3 DNA reads TGTGCCAGCAGCCCCCGAACCGGGACTAGCGGGGGGTGGGGAGAGACCCAGTACTTC. Translated, it gives CASSPRTGTSGGWGETQYF.

This clone was detected only a few times. The chain is built from TRBV18 and TRBJ2-3; D unresolved. Trimming removed 2 bases from V and 2 bases from J, with 5 bases in between. The CDR3 is 13 residues long. CDR1 is KGHSH and CDR2 is LQKENI in the germline V gene. The CDR3 sequence: CASSPAYTDTQYF. In nucleotides, the CDR3 is TGTGCCAGCTCACCAGCATACACAGATACGCAGTATTTT.

The CDR3 loop reads CAWSWRETDTQYF. CDR3 coding DNA: TGTGCCTGGAGTTGGCGGGAGACAGATACGCAGTATTTT. The V call is TRBV30, the J call TRBJ2-3, with 7 bases identical to TRBD2. The germline V gene encodes CDR1 GTSNPN and CDR2 SVGIG (reference sequence). The junction had 2 bases not matched to a gene; V was cut back by 2 bases and J by 3 bases. This CDR3 spans 13 amino acids.

The V and J genes are TRBV11-2 and TRBJ2-5; 10 bases are a match to TRBD2. The CDR3 length is 16 residues. The germline V gene has CDR1 SGHAT and CDR2 FQNNGV. Unmatched junction bases numbered 7, after V lost 1 base and J lost 5 bases. The CDR3 region is CASSLAQRGGRETQYF. The CDR3 region has the DNA TGTGCCAGCAGCTTAGCCCAGCGGGGGGGCAGGGAGACCCAGTACTTC.